The clone carrying this T cell receptor beta chain showed up just a few times. What it recognizes is unknown. MiXCR, applied by TCRdb to the PCR reads, yields one record per CDR3 protein. The sample lists fewer than 350,000 distinct CDR3 sequences, 24% occurring once. This specimen belongs to a study of molecular identifiers for immune sequencing clone quantification. Germline V CDR1 and CDR2: ENHRY, SYGVKD. This CDR3 is built from 16 residues. V shed 10 bases and J shed 7 bases, with 25 bases lying between them. Regarding the study as a whole: In CMV-specific effectors, clones above 20 copies held over 98% of molecules; naive, under 1%.

The chain links TRBV10-3 to TRBJ2-2; possibly TRBD1 for D (6 bases). The specimen sequenced was naive CD8+ T cells from blood, with Jurkat cell RNA spiked in. Subset given: FACS-sorted CD8+CD4-CCR7+CD45RA+ naive T cells. The clonotype originates from a human donor in good health. Some libraries in this study had Jurkat cell RNA spiked in. CDR3: CATNPGMAGVGGELFF. The CDR3 nucleotides read TGTGCCACCAACCCCGGTATGGCAGGGGTCGGCGGGGAGCTGTTTTTT.